This T cell receptor beta chain came from a study of T cells in Graves' hyperthyroidism and ophthalmopathy. This clonotype was counted between two and nine times. The germline CDR1 and CDR2 sequences are MDHEN and SYDVKM. V was clipped by 3 bases and J by 3 bases, with 11 bases between them. This CDR3 is built from 14 residues. Disease duration under 2 months; hyperthyroidism patients were aged 18 to 65. The TCR beta CDR3 regions underwent amplification using RNA transcripts as the source. The HTBI set primed first-round TCR CDR3 RT-PCR. TCRdb reprocessed the multiplex PCR reads with MiXCR, giving one entry per CDR3 protein. Here the sample spans 340,000 or so distinct CDR3 sequences, about 20% being singletons.

The V and J genes are TRBV28 and TRBJ2-5; perhaps TRBD1 as D (6 bases). The sequenced sample was blood. The origin of this receptor is a woman in her forties or fifties with Graves' hyperthyroidism. The CDR3 region has the DNA TGTGCCAGCAGTTTGAACAGGGACAAAGAGACCCAGTACTTC. This translates into CASSLNRDKETQYF.